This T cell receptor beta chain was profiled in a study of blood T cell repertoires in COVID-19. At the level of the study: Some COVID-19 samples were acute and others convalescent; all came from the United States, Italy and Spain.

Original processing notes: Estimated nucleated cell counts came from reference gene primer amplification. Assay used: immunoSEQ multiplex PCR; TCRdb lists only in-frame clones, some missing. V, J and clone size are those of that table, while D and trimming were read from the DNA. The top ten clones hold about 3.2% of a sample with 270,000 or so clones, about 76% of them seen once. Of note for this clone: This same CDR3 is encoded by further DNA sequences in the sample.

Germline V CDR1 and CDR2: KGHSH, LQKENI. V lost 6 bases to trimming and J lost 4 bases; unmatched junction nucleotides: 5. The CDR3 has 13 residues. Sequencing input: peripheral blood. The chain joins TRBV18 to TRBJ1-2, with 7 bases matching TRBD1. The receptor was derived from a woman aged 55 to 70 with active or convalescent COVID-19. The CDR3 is CASSPRDSYGYTF. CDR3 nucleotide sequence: TGTGCCAGCTCGCCTAGGGACAGCTATGGCTACACCTTC.